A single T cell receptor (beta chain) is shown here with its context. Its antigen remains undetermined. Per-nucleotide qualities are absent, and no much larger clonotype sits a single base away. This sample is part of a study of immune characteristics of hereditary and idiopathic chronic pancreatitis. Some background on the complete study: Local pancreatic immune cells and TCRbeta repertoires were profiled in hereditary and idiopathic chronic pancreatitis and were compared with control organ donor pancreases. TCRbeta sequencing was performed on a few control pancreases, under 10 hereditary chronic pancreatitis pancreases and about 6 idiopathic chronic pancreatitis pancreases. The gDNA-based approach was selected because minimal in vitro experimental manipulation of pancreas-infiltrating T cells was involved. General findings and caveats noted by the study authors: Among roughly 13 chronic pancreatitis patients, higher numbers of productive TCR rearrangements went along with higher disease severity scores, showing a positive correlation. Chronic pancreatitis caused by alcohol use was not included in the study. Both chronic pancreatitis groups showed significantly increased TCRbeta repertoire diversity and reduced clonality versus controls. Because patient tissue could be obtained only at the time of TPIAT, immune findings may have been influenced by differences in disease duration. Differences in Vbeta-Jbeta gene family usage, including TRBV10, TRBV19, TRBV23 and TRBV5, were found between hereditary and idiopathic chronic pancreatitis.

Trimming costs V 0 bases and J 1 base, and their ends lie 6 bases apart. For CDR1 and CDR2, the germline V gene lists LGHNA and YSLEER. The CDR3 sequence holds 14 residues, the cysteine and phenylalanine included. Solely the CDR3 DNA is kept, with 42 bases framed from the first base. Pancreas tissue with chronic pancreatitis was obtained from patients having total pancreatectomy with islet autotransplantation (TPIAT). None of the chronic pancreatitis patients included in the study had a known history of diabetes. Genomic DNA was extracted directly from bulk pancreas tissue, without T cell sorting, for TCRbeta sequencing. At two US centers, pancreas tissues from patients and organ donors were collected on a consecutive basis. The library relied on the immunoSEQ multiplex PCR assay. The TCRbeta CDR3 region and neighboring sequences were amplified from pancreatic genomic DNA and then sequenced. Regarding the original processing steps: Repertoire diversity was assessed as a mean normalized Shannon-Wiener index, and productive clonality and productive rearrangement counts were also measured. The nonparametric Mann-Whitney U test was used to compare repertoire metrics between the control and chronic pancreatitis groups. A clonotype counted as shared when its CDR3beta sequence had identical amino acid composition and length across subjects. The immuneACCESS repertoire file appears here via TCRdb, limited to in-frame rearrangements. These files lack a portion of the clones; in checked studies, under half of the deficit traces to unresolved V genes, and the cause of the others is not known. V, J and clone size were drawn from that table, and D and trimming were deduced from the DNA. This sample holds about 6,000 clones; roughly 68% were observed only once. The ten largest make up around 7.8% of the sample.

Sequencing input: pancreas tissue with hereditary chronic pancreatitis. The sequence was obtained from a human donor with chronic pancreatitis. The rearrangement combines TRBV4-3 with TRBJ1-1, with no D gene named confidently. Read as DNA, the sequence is TGCGCCAGCAGCCAAGATCTTGAGAACACTGAAGCTTTCTTT. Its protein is CASSQDLENTEAFF.